The 28 T cell receptor beta chains listed next were all sequenced from one sample in a study of T cell responses to AZD1222 COVID-19 vaccine. Generated by immunoSEQ multiplex PCR, the TCRdb table keeps only in-frame clones and is missing some. Altogether 100,000 to 150,000 clones are present, 89% being singletons, with the ten largest covering approximately 6.8%. The material sequenced was peripheral blood, taken on day 0 of AZD1222 vaccination. All receptors derive from an adult in good health.

This clone is medium-sized. This chain links TRBV6-1 with TRBJ2-3; D unclear. Trimming shortened V by 0 bases and J by 6 bases, and 1 base separated the two germline ends. This CDR3 comprises 11 residues. From germline, CDR1 is MNHNS and CDR2 SASEGT. This CDR3 reads CASSEADTQYF. Written as DNA, the CDR3 is TGTGCCAGCAGTGAAGCGGATACGCAGTATTTT.

The chain employs TRBV2 and TRBJ1-5, with D hard to call. Germline V gene data show CDR1 as SNHLY and CDR2 as FYNNEI. This CDR3 region has 13 residues. Trimming took 9 bases from V and 5 from J, leaving 14 bases between them. This CDR3 is CASSPAPYQPQHF. CDR3 nucleotides: TGTGCCAGTAGTCCTGCCCCTTATCAGCCCCAGCATTTT.

The chain joins TRBV6-1 to TRBJ1-5; D may be TRBD1 (5 bases). This CDR3 is 13 amino acids long. CDR1 is MNHNS and CDR2 is SASEGT in the germline V gene. Trimming removed 2 bases from V and 7 bases from J, with 9 bases in between. The CDR3 region is CASSERGEQPQHF. The CDR3 DNA reads TGTGCCAGCAGTGAAAGGGGAGAGCAGCCCCAGCATTTT.

V gene TRBV20-1 combines with J gene TRBJ1-1; weak D call: TRBD1 (5 bases). V lost 6 bases and J lost 4, with 9 bases in between. The CDR3 is 11 residues long. Germline CDR1 DFQATT, CDR2 SNEGSKA (reference sequence). Written as DNA, the CDR3 is TGCAGTGCCAGCGGGGGCACTGAAGCTTTCTTT. This codes for CSASGGTEAFF.

V is TRBV3-1 (or the pseudogene TRBV3-2) and J is TRBJ1-1, with 9 positions matching TRBD1. Germline-derived CDR1 and CDR2 are LGHDT and YNNKEL (reference sequence). The length of the CDR3 is 14 residues. V was clipped by 4 bases and J by 8 bases; unmatched bases: 8. Here the CDR3 reads CASSRLGTGNEAFF. The DNA of the CDR3 is TGTGCCAGCAGCCGACTTGGGACAGGGAACGAAGCTTTCTTT.

V gene TRBV3-1 (or the pseudogene TRBV3-2) combines with J gene TRBJ1-4; D call uncertain. The V end was cut by 3 bases, the J end by 3 bases, with 11 bases between. CDR3 length: 15 amino acids. Germline V gene data show CDR1 as LGHDT and CDR2 as YNNKEL (reference sequence). The CDR3 sequence: CASSQNWAPNEKLFF. The CDR3, as DNA: TGTGCCAGCAGCCAGAATTGGGCCCCTAATGAAAAACTGTTTTTT.

The J gene is TRBJ2-5, the V gene TRBV12-3 or TRBV12-4; D could derive from TRBD1 or TRBD2 (5 bases each). The length of the CDR3 is 13 residues. Trimming removed 2 bases at V and 4 bases at J, with 8 bases between. The CDR3 protein is CASSLRGTETQYF. CDR3 bases: TGTGCCAGCAGTTTAAGAGGGACAGAGACCCAGTACTTC.

This chain links TRBV5-4 with TRBJ1-1; the match to TRBD1 covers 7 bases. From germline, CDR1 is SGHNT and CDR2 YYREEE (reference sequence). The CDR3 sequence is 15 residues long. V lost 4 bases to trimming and J lost 7 bases; unmatched junction nucleotides: 13. CDR3 sequence (DNA): TGTGCCAGCAGCGGAATTACCGAGGGGGCAGGTGAAGCTTTCTTT. Residues: CASSGITEGAGEAFF.

The V call is TRBV20-1, the J call TRBJ2-7; D may be TRBD1 or TRBD2 (6 bases each). V was pared by 3 bases and J by 6 bases, with 9 bases between. The length of the CDR3 is 11 residues. CDR1 and CDR2 from the germline V gene are DFQATT and SNEGSKA (reference sequence). CDR3 sequence: CSASRGAEQYF. DNA for the CDR3: TGCAGTGCTAGTAGGGGGGCCGAGCAGTACTTC.

The chain is built from TRBV18 and TRBJ2-5; 10 bases agree with TRBD2. The junction had 5 bases not matched to a gene; V was cut back by 6 bases and J by 1 base. CDR1 and CDR2 (germline): KGHSH, LQKENI. The CDR3 covers 15 residues. CDR3 in amino acids: CASSQLAGSQETQYF. The CDR3 region has the DNA TGTGCCAGCTCTCAACTAGCGGGGTCCCAAGAGACCCAGTACTTC.

This clone was observed once. V is TRBV3-1 (or the pseudogene TRBV3-2) and J is TRBJ1-2, with D unresolved. This CDR3 spans 14 amino acids. Germline V gene lookup returns CDR1 LGHDT and CDR2 YNNKEL (reference sequence). Trimming took 1 base from V and 9 from J, leaving 15 bases between them. CDR3 in amino acids: CASSQAGTPESYTF. CDR3 DNA: TGTGCCAGCAGCCAAGCAGGAACCCCCGAGAGCTACACCTTC.

The chain combines TRBV3-1 (or the pseudogene TRBV3-2) with TRBJ1-2; 7 nucleotides align to TRBD1. The J segment lost 4 bases and the V segment lost 4 bases, leaving 3 bases of the junction unmatched. This CDR3 is built from 13 residues. Per germline, CDR1 LGHDT and CDR2 YNNKEL (reference sequence). This CDR3 is CASSPGTAYGYTF. CDR3 nucleotide sequence: TGTGCCAGCAGCCCCGGGACAGCCTATGGCTACACCTTC.

The CDR3 here is CASSVGGGGNNEQFF. The CDR3 nucleotides read TGTGCCAGCAGCGTAGGCGGGGGGGGCAATAATGAGCAGTTCTTC. The rearrangement joins TRBV9 to TRBJ2-1; 9 positions match TRBD2. The germline gives CDR1 SGDLS, CDR2 YYNGEE. The length of the CDR3 is 15 residues. V lost 0 bases and J lost 7; bases outside the gene matches: 5.

V and J are TRBV27 and TRBJ1-3, with 11 bases that match TRBD1. J gave up 1 base and V 5 bases, and 7 bases lay outside the gene matches. This CDR3 has 17 amino acids. Germline loops: CDR1 MNHEY, CDR2 SMNVEV (reference sequence). The CDR3 nucleotides are TGTGCCAGCAGTCCTCGGACAGGGGGCATATCTGGAAACACCATATATTTT. Residues: CASSPRTGGISGNTIYF.

The chain uses TRBV20-1 and TRBJ2-7; D is possibly TRBD1 or TRBD2 (6 bases each). CDR1 and CDR2 (germline): DFQATT, SNEGSKA (reference sequence). V lost 3 bases and J 6 bases, leaving 18 bases between the germline ends. This CDR3 has 14 amino acids. Here the CDR3 DNA reads TGCAGTGCTAGTCGCGAGGGGGAGGCGCCCGAGCAGTACTTC. Its protein is CSASREGEAPEQYF.

The genes are TRBV2 and TRBJ2-7; D is uncertain. This CDR3 has 14 residues. From germline, CDR1 is SNHLY and CDR2 FYNNEI. Trimming took off 7 bases at V and 3 bases at J, with 16 bases between the two ends. The chain's CDR3 is CASTSSGLGYEQYF. DNA for the CDR3: TGTGCCAGCACCTCATCGGGTCTAGGCTACGAGCAGTACTTC.

As DNA, the CDR3 is TGTGCCAGCAGTTACGTAGCGGGGGTTACCCGCTACGAGCAGTACTTC. It codes for CASSYVAGVTRYEQYF. V usage is TRBV6-5 and J usage is TRBJ2-7; 9 positions match TRBD2. The CDR3 extends over 16 amino acids. V lost 2 bases to trimming and J lost 3 bases; unmatched junction nucleotides: 8. The germline gives CDR1 MNHEY, CDR2 SVGAGI.

This clone was picked up one time. Other DNA sequences in this sample translate to the same CDR3. This chain joins TRBV20-1 and TRBJ1-2, with D unresolved. Germline CDR1 and CDR2: DFQATT and SNEGSKA (reference sequence). The CDR3 runs to 11 residues. Deletions cut 6 bases from V and 8 bases from J, with 13 bases between. For the CDR3, the DNA is TGCAGTGCAAGGGATTTGGAGGGCTACACCTTC. Encoded protein: CSARDLEGYTF.

This chain joins TRBV27 and TRBJ1-6, with a possible D match to TRBD1 (6 bases). From germline, CDR1 is MNHEY and CDR2 SMNVEV (reference sequence). The V gene lost 2 bases and the J gene lost 9 bases, with 11 bases spanning the gap. The CDR3 is 14 residues long. The CDR3 sequence: CASSLAGEVSPLHF. The CDR3 DNA reads TGTGCCAGCAGTTTAGCAGGGGAAGTTTCACCCCTCCACTTT.

The gene calls are TRBV18 and TRBJ1-2; 7 positions agree with TRBD1. The CDR3 runs 15 residues. The J segment lost 1 base and the V segment lost 2 bases, leaving 4 bases of the junction unmatched. Per the germline V gene, CDR1 is KGHSH and CDR2 is LQKENI. CDR3: CASSPSTGFNYGYTF. The CDR3 bases are TGTGCCAGCTCACCATCGACAGGGTTTAACTATGGCTACACCTTC.

This chain links TRBV18 with TRBJ1-1; D unclear. V lost 5 bases and J 1 base, leaving 5 bases between the germline ends. This CDR3 contains 12 residues. Per germline, CDR1 KGHSH and CDR2 LQKENI. In DNA, the CDR3 is TGTGCCAGCTCAAAACCGAACACTGAAGCTTTCTTT. Translation: CASSKPNTEAFF.

The V call is TRBV6-5, the J call TRBJ2-7, with 8 bases lining up with TRBD1. Germline CDR1 is MNHEY and CDR2 is SVGAGI. After removal of 6 bases from V and 6 bases from J, the junction contained 7 bases not matched to a gene. CDR3 size: 13 residues. The CDR3 region is CASRTGTGGEQYF. The CDR3 DNA sequence: TGTGCCAGCAGGACGGGAACAGGGGGCGAGCAGTACTTC.

The rearrangement uses TRBV9 and TRBJ2-6, with 9 positions matching TRBD1. This CDR3 has 16 residues. CDR1 is SGDLS and CDR2 is YYNGEE in the germline V gene. V trimming: 0 bases; J trimming: 2 bases; junction bases outside the gene matches: 0. Here the CDR3 reads CASSVGTGAGANVLTF. For the CDR3, the DNA is TGTGCCAGCAGCGTAGGGACAGGGGCTGGGGCCAACGTCCTGACTTTC.

This clone has only a few counts. At the DNA level, this CDR3 is encoded by other sequences in the same sample as well. The chain uses TRBV10-1 and TRBJ1-5; no reliable D call. The V gene's germline CDR1 is WNHNN and CDR2 SYGVQD (reference sequence). V was shortened by 3 bases and J by 5 bases, with 8 bases between the two germline ends. CDR3 length: 13 residues. The chain's CDR3 is CASSESEYQPQHF. The CDR3 DNA reads TGCGCCAGCAGTGAATCTGAGTATCAGCCCCAGCATTTT.

This sequence joins TRBV30 and TRBJ1-5; D ambiguous. The CDR3 extends over 13 amino acids. Trimming pared 4 bases from V and 3 bases from J, leaving 10 bases between. Germline CDR1 GTSNPN, CDR2 SVGIG (reference sequence). CDR3 amino acids: CAWNREPNQPQHF. DNA of the CDR3: TGTGCCTGGAATAGGGAGCCCAATCAGCCCCAGCATTTT.

The J gene is TRBJ2-3, the V gene TRBV5-1, with 9 bases lining up with TRBD1. Germline CDR1 reads SGHRS; CDR2 reads YFSETQ. The ends lost 1 base at V and 6 bases at J; junction bases unmatched: 6. CDR3 length: 15 residues. DNA for the CDR3: TGCGCCAGCAGCTTGCAAGGGACAGGGTCGGATACGCAGTATTTT. The encoded protein is CASSLQGTGSDTQYF.

The chain employs TRBV6-5 and TRBJ2-7; TRBD2 might be the D (5 bases). From germline, CDR1 is MNHEY and CDR2 SVGAGI. Trimming shortened V by 5 bases and J by 9 bases, and 11 bases separated the two germline ends. The CDR3 covers 11 residues. This CDR3 is CASSNGLRQYF. DNA of the CDR3: TGTGCCAGCAGTAACGGACTCCGGCAGTACTTC.

The chain joins TRBV6-6 to TRBJ1-1, with D hard to call. Trimming removed 2 bases from V and 0 bases from J, with 10 bases in between. The germline V gene encodes CDR1 MNHNY and CDR2 SVGAGI (reference sequence). This CDR3 contains 15 residues. The CDR3 nucleotides read TGTGCCAGCAGTTACGGTCGTGCGGTGAACACTGAAGCTTTCTTT. Translated: CASSYGRAVNTEAFF.